This TCR beta chain is from a study of blood T cells in healthy people across ages. Study-wide results and limits: As naive T cell percentage varied, TCR beta diversity correlated strongly with it.

This clonotype was counted only a few times. Its antigen is undetermined. It was with a sample-barcoded 5' primer and a J-beta primer mix that a second PCR of about 6 to 12 cycles was run. TCRdb re-called the 5' RACE reads through MiXCR, storing one row per CDR3 protein. Seen here are about 1.1 million distinct CDR3 sequences, more than 30% observed once, and the top ten hold approximately 14%. This CDR3 spans 12 amino acids. Germline-derived CDR1 and CDR2 are LNHDA and SQIVND (reference sequence). Trimming pared 3 bases from V and 6 bases from J, leaving 6 bases between. The clonotype was recovered from a man between 18 and 29 years old in good health. The genes are TRBV19 and TRBJ2-1, with D hard to call. Sequences were obtained from blood. CDR3 protein: CASSIDSNEQFF. In nucleotides, the CDR3 is TGTGCCAGTAGTATCGATTCCAATGAGCAGTTCTTC.